The T cell receptor beta chain under discussion was sequenced for a study of CD8 T cells in ankylosing spondylitis. Via MiXCR, TCRdb re-called the 5' RACE reads, giving one row per CDR3 protein. Seen here are fewer than 550,000 distinct CDR3 sequences, under 5.5% observed once, and the top ten hold around 3.5%. The CDR3 runs to 16 residues. Germline CDR1 and CDR2: KGHDR and SFDVKD. J gave up 2 bases and V 0 bases, and 2 bases lay outside the gene matches. General study findings and limits: Reports say disease-linked clones showed up significantly more in matched ankylosing spondylitis synovial fluid. Some of these motif variants have turned up before, in reports on reactive arthritis synovial fluid and blood. Characteristic of ankylosing spondylitis blood, it appeared, was a TCR beta motif comprising about eight highly homologous variants.

This clonotype was seen at least ten times. Its target is not known. This sequence joins TRBV24-1 and TRBJ2-2; TRBD1 matches at 7 bases. The receptor was isolated from a male donor with ankylosing spondylitis. Specimen: blood, either unsorted or a sorted T cell fraction (not recorded which). CDR3 residues: CATSDLRTGNTGELFF. In DNA form, the CDR3 reads TGTGCCACCAGTGATTTGCGGACAGGTAACACCGGGGAGCTGTTTTTT.